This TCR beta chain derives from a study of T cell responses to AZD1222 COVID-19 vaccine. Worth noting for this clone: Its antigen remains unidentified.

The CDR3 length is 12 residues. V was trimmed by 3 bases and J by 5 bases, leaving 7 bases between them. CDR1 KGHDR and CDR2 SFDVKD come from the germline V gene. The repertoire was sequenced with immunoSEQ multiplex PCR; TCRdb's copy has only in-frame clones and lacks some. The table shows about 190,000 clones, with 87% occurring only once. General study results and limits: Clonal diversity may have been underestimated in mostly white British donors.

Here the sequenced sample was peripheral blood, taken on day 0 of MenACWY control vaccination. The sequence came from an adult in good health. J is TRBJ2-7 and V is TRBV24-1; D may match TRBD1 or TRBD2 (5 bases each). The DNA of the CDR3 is TGTGCCACCAGTGATGTGGGGGACGAGCAGTACTTC. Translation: CATSDVGDEQYF.